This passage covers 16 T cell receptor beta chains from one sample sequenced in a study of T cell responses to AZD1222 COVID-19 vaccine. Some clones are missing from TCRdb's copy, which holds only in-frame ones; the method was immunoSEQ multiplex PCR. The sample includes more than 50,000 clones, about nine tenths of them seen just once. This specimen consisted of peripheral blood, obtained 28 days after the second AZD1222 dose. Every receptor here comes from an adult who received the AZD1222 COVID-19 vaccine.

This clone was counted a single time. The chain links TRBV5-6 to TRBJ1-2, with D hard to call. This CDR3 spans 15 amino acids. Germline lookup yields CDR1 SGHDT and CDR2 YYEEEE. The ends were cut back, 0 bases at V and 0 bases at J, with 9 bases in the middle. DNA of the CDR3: TGTGCCAGCAGCTTGGGTCCGGGAGCTAACTATGGCTACACCTTC. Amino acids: CASSLGPGANYGYTF.

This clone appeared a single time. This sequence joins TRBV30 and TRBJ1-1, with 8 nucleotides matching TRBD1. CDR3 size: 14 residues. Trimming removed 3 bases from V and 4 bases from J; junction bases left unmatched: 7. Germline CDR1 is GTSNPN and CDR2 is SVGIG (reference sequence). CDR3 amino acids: CAWSPKTGVTEAFF. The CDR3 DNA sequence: TGTGCCTGGAGCCCCAAGACAGGGGTCACTGAAGCTTTCTTT.

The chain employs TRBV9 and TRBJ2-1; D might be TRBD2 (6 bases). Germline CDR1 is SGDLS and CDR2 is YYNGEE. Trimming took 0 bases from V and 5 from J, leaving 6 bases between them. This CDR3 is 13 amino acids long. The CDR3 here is CASSVGTNNEQFF. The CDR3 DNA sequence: TGTGCCAGCAGCGTAGGGACTAACAATGAGCAGTTCTTC.

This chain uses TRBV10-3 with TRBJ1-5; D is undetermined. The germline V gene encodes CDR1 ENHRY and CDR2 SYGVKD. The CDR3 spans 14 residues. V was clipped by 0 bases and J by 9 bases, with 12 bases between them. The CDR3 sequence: CAISESHSQGPQHF. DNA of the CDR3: TGTGCCATCAGTGAGTCGCACAGTCAAGGGCCCCAGCATTTT.

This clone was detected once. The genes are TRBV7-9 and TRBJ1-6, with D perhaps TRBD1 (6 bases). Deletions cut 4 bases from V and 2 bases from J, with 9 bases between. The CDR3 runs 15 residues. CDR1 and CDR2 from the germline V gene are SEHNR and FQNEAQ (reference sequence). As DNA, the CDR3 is TGTGCCAGCAGCTCAGGGGTGGCCTATAATTCACCCCTCCACTTT. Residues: CASSSGVAYNSPLHF.

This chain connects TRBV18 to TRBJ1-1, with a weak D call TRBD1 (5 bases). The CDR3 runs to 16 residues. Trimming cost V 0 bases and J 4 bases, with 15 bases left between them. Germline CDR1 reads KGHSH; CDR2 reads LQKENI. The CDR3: CASSPPDLQAFTEAFF. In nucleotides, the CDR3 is TGTGCCAGCTCACCACCAGATTTACAGGCCTTCACTGAAGCTTTCTTT.

Here the CDR3 reads CSASPGRETQYF. In DNA form, the CDR3 reads TGCAGTGCTAGTCCCGGCCGGGAGACCCAGTACTTC. The rearrangement links TRBV20-1 to TRBJ2-5; D is unresolved. This CDR3 contains 12 residues. The ends were cut back, 3 bases at V and 5 bases at J, with 10 bases in the middle. The germline V gene encodes CDR1 DFQATT and CDR2 SNEGSKA (reference sequence).

CDR3 sequence: CASSYWGQPQHF. The CDR3 DNA reads as TGTGCCAGCAGTTACTGGGGTCAGCCCCAGCATTTT. The J gene is TRBJ1-5, the V gene TRBV27; the D is unclear. This CDR3 region has 12 residues. Trimming left V 4 bases short and J 6 bases short, with 7 bases between. Germline-derived CDR1 and CDR2 are MNHEY and SMNVEV (reference sequence).

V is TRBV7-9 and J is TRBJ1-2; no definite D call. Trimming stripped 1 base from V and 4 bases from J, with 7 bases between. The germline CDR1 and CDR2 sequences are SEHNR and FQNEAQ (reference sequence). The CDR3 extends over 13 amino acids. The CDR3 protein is CASSLERSYGYTF. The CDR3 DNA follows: TGTGCCAGCAGCTTAGAGAGAAGCTATGGCTACACCTTC.

In DNA, the CDR3 is TGTGCCAGTAGTATGGGAGGCGGGAACCACAATGAGCAGTTCTTC. Translating it yields CASSMGGGNHNEQFF. This sequence joins TRBV19 and TRBJ2-1, with TRBD2 as a possible D gene (6 bases). Germline V gene sequence: CDR1 LNHDA, CDR2 SQIVND (reference sequence). The CDR3 totals 15 residues. Between the trimmed V and J ends, which lost 3 bases and 5 bases, there was a span of 14 bases.

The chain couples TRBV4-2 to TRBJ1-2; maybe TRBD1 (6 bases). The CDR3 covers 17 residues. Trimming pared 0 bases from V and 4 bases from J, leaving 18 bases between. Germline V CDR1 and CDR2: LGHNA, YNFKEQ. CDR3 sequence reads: CASSQDPSAGTIYGYTF. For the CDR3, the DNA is TGTGCCAGCAGCCAAGATCCCTCAGCCGGGACAATCTATGGCTACACCTTC.

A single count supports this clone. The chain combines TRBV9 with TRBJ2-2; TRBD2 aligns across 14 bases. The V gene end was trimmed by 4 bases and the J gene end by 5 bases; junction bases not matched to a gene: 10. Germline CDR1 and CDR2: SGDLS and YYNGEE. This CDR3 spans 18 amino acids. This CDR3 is CASSLGLAGGQGTGELFF. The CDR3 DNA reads TGTGCCAGCAGCCTCGGACTAGCGGGAGGCCAGGGTACCGGGGAGCTGTTTTTT.

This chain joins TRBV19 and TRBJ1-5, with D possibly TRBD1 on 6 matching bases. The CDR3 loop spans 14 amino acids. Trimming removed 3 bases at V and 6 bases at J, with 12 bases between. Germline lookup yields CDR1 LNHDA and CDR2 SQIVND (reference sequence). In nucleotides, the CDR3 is TGTGCCAGTAGTATTGGGGGGGCGACTCAGCCCCAGCATTTT. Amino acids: CASSIGGATQPQHF.

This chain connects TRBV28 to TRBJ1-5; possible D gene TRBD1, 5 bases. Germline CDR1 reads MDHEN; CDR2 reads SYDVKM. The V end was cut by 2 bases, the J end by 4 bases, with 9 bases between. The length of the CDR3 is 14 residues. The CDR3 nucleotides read TGTGCCAGCAGTTTAGGGGGGGGAAATCAGCCCCAGCATTTT. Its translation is CASSLGGGNQPQHF.

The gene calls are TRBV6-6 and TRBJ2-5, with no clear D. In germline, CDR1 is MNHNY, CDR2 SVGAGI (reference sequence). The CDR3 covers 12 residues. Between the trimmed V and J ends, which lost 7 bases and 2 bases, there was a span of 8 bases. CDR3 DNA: TGTGCCAGCAAGGCGCGGCAAGAGACCCAGTACTTC. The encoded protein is CASKARQETQYF.

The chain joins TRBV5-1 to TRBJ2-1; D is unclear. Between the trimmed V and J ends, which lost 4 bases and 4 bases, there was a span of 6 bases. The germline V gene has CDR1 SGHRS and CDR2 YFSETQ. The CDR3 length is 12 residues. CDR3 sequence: CASSPNYNEQFF. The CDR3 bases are TGCGCCAGCAGCCCGAATTACAATGAGCAGTTCTTC.